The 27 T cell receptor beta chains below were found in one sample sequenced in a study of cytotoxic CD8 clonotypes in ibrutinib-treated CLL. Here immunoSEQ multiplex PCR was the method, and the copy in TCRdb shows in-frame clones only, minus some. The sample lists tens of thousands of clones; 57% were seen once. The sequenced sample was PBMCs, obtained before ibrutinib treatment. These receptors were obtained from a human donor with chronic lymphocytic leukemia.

The CDR3 is CASSDGQLHQPQHF. CDR3 in DNA: TGTGCCAGCAGTGATGGGCAGCTTCATCAGCCCCAGCATTTT. The chain joins TRBV6-5 to TRBJ1-5, with D hard to call. Per the germline V gene, CDR1 is MNHEY and CDR2 is SVGAGI. Trimming took off 5 bases at V and 5 bases at J, with 13 bases between the two ends. This CDR3 region has 14 residues.

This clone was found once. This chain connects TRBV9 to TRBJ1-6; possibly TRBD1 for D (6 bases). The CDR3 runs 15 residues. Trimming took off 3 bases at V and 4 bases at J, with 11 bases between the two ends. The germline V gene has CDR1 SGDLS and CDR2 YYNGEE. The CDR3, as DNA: TGTGCCAGCAGCGCGGGGGGCTATTATAATTCACCCCTCCACTTT. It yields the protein CASSAGGYYNSPLHF.

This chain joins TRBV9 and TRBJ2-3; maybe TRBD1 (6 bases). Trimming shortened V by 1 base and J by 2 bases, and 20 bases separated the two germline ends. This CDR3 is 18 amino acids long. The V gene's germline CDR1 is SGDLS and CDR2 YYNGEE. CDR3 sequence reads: CASSVSVVGAVLTDTQYF. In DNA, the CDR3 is TGTGCCAGCAGCGTATCGGTGGTGGGGGCCGTCCTCACAGATACGCAGTATTTT.

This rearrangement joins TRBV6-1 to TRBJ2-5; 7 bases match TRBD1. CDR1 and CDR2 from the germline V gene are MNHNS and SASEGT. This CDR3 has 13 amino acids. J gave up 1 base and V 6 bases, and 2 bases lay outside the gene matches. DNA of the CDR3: TGTGCCAGCAGATACAGGGGCCAAGAGACCCAGTACTTC. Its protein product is CASRYRGQETQYF.

The DNA for the CDR3 is TGTGCCAGCCGTCTAGCGGGGGGGTCTTTAGGTGAGCAGTACTTC. Translation: CASRLAGGSLGEQYF. The chain couples TRBV5-4 to TRBJ2-7; 12 bases match TRBD2. From germline, CDR1 is SGHNT and CDR2 YYREEE (reference sequence). V trimming: 7 bases; J trimming: 7 bases; junction bases outside the gene matches: 12. The CDR3 has 15 amino acids.

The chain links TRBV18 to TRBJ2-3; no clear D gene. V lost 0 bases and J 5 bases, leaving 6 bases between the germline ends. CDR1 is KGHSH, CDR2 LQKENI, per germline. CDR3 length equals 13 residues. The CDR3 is CASSPPGVDTQYF. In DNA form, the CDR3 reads TGTGCCAGCTCACCACCCGGCGTAGATACGCAGTATTTT.

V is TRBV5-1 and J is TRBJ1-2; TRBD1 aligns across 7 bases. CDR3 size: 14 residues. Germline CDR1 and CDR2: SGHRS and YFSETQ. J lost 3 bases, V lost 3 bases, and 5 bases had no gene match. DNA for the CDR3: TGCGCCAGCAGCTGGGGACAGACGGACTATGGCTACACCTTC. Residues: CASSWGQTDYGYTF.

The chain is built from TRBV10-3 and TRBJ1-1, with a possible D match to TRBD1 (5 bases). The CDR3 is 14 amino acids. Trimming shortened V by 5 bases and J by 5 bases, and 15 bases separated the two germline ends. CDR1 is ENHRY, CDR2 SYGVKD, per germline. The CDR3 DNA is TGTGCCATCAGTCCGTCTCGGGCAGGGACTGAAGCTTTCTTT. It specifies CAISPSRAGTEAFF.

The CDR3 loop reads CASSKALWGQGVGDEQFF. CDR3 DNA: TGTGCCAGCAGCAAAGCGCTTTGGGGACAGGGGGTAGGCGATGAGCAGTTCTTC. This sequence joins TRBV21-1 and TRBJ2-1; the table's D call, TRBD1, was not checked against the DNA. TRBV21-1 is shown as a pseudogene. The CDR3 consists of 18 residues.

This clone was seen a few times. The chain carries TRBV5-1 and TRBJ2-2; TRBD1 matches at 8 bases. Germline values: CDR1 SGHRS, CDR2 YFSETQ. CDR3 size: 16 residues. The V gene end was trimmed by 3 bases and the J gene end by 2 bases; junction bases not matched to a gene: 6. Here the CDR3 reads CASSSRQGTNTGELFF. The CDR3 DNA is TGCGCCAGCAGCTCCCGACAGGGGACCAACACCGGGGAGCTGTTTTTT.

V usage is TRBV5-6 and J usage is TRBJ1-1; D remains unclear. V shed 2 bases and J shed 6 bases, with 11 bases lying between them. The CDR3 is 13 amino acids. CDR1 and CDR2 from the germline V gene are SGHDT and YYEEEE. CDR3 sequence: CASSLVGRAEAFF. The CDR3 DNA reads TGTGCCAGCAGCTTAGTAGGGCGGGCTGAAGCTTTCTTT.

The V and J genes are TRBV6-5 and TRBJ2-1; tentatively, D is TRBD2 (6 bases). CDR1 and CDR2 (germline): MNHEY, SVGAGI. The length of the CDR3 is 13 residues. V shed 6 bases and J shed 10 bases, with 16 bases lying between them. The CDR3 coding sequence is TGTGCCAGCAGCTCGGACTACCCAGGGGAGCAGTTCTTC. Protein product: CASSSDYPGEQFF.

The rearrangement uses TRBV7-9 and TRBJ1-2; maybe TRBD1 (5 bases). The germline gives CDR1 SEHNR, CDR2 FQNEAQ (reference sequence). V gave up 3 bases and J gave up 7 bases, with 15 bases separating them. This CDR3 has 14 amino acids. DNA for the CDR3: TGTGCCAGCAGCTTGGCAGGGTCGAGCTTTGGCTACACCTTC. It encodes CASSLAGSSFGYTF.

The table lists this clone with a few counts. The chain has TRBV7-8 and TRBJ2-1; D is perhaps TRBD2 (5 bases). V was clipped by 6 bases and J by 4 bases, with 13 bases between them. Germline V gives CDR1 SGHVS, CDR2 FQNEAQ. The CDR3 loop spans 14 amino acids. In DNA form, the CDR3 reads TGTGCCAGCAGGGAGGTGGGGTCATACAATGAGCAGTTCTTC. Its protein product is CASREVGSYNEQFF.

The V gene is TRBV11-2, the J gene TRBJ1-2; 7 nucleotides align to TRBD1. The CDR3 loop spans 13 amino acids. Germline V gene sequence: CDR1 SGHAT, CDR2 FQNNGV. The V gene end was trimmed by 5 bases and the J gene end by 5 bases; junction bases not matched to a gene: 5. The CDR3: CASSPGQPYGYTF. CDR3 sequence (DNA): TGTGCCAGCAGCCCGGGACAGCCTTATGGCTACACCTTC.

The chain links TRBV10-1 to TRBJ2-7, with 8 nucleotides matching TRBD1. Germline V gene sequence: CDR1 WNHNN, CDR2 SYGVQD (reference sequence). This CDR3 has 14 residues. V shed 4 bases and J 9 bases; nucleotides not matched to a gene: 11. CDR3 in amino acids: CASSGGETGAVQYF. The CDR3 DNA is TGCGCCAGCAGTGGAGGCGAGACAGGGGCCGTGCAGTACTTC.

The DNA for the CDR3 is TGCGCCAGCAGCTCGAGGGTTACCGGGGAGCTGTTTTTT. This sequence encodes CASSSRVTGELFF. V and J are TRBV5-1 and TRBJ2-2, with D tentatively TRBD2 (5 bases). From germline, CDR1 is SGHRS and CDR2 YFSETQ. Trimming stripped 3 bases from V and 5 bases from J, with 8 bases between. The CDR3 length is 13 residues.

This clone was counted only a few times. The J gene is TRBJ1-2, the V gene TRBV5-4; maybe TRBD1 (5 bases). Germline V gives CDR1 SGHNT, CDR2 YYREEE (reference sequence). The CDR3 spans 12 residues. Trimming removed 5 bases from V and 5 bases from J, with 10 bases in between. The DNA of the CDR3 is TGTGCCAGCAGTCGGGACGGGTATGGCTACACCTTC. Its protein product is CASSRDGYGYTF. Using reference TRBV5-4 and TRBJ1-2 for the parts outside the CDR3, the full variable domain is ETGVTQSPTHLIKTRGQQVTLRCSSQSGHNTVSWYQQALGQGPQFIFQYYREEENGRGNFPPRFSGLQFPNYSSELNVNALELDDSALYLCASSRDGYGYTFGSGTRLTVV.

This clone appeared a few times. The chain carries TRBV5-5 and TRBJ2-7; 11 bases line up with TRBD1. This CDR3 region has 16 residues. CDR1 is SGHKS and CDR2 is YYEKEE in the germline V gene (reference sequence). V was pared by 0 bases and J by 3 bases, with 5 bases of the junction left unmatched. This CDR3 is CASSLGSGTGGYEQYF. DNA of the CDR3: TGTGCCAGCAGCTTGGGATCCGGGACAGGGGGCTACGAGCAGTACTTC. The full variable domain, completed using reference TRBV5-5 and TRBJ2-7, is DAGVTQSPTHLIKTRGQQVTLRCSPISGHKSVSWYQQVLGQGPQFIFQYYEKEERGRGNFPDRFSARQFPNYSSELNVNALLLGDSALYLCASSLGSGTGGYEQYFGPGTRLTVT.

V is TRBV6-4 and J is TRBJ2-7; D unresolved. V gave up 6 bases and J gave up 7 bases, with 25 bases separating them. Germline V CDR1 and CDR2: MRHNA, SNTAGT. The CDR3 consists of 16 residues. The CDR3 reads CASSLPPYLHSWEQYF. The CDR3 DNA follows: TGTGCCAGCAGCCTCCCTCCTTATCTTCACTCGTGGGAGCAGTACTTC.

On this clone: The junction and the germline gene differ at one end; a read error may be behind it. In DNA, the CDR3 is TGTGCCATCAGTGGCAACAGGGACACTGAAGCTTTCTTT. Amino acids: CAISGNRDTEAFF. J is TRBJ1-1 and V is TRBV6-1, with a weak D call TRBD1 (6 bases). This CDR3 contains 13 residues. Germline V lookup: CDR1 MNHNS, CDR2 SASEGT.

CDR3 sequence (DNA): TGCAGCGTCGGGACAGTGGGACTAGCGGGATACAATGAGCAGTTCTTC. Translated, it gives CSVGTVGLAGYNEQFF. The chain joins TRBV29-1 to TRBJ2-1; 13 nucleotides agree with TRBD2. This CDR3 has 16 amino acids. V dropped 6 bases and J dropped 4; count of bases not matched to a gene: 9. Per germline, CDR1 SQVTM and CDR2 ANQGSEA.

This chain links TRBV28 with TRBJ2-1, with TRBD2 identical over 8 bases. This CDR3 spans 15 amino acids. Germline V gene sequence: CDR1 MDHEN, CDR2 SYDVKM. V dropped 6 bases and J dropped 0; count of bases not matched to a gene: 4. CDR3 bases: TGTGCCAGCAGCCGGGAGGGGGGCTCCTACAATGAGCAGTTCTTC. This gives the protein CASSREGGSYNEQFF.

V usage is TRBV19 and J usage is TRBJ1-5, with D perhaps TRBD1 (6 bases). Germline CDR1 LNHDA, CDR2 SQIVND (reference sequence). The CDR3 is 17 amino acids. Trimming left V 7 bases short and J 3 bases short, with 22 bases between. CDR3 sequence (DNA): TGTGCCAGTACCCGCGGGACAAACAACCGGAACAATCAGCCCCAGCATTTT. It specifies CASTRGTNNRNNQPQHF.

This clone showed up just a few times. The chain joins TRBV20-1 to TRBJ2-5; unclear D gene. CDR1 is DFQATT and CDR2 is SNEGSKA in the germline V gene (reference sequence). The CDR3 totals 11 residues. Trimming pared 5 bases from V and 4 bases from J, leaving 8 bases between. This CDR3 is CSAETGETQYF. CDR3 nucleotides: TGCAGTGCTGAGACGGGAGAGACCCAGTACTTC.

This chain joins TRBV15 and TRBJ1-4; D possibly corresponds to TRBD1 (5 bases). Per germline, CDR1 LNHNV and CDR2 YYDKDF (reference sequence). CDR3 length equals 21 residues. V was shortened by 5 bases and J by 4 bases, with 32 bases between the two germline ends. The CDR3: CATSGKIDSVTTVGLNEKLFF. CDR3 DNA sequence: TGTGCCACCAGCGGAAAGATCGACAGCGTAACCACAGTCGGGCTTAATGAAAAACTGTTTTTT.

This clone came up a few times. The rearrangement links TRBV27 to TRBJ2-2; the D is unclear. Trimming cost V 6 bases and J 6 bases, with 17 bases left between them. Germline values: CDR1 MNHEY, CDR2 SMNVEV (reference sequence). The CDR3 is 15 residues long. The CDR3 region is CASSLVMGLSGELFF. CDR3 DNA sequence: TGTGCCAGCAGCTTGGTGATGGGTCTGTCCGGGGAGCTGTTTTTT.